This T cell receptor beta chain was recovered during a study of blood T cells in healthy people across ages. There are a few counts of this clonotype. The CDR3 runs to 12 residues. The germline V and J ends were trimmed by 5 bases and 2 bases, with 7 bases remaining between them. Per germline, CDR1 ENHRY and CDR2 SYGVKD. It was with a sample-barcoded 5' primer and a J-beta primer mix that a second PCR of about 6 to 12 cycles was run. TCRdb reprocessed the 5' RACE reads via MiXCR and lists one record per CDR3 protein. The sample lists about 780,000 distinct CDR3 sequences, 20% to 30% occurring once. These sequences were also reported in another study, on T cells of mothers and their children.

The specimen was blood. The gene calls are TRBV10-3 and TRBJ2-7; tentative D call: TRBD1 (5 bases). This receptor was taken from a boy younger than 18 in good health. CDR3 nucleotides: TGTGCCATCAGTCTGGGGCCCTACGAGCAGTACTTC. Translated: CAISLGPYEQYF.